This TCR beta chain was sequenced in a study of T cells in narcolepsy. Across the study: Donors had narcolepsy type 1 or type 2, or were healthy controls.

Germline V gene sequence: CDR1 SGHNT, CDR2 YENEEA. Between the trimmed V and J ends, which lost 1 base and 6 bases, there was a span of 11 bases. The length of the CDR3 is 14 residues. A word on this clone: The target antigen is unknown.

Some clones are missing from TCRdb's copy, which holds only in-frame ones; the method was immunoSEQ multiplex PCR. Of about 24,000 clones in the sample, 65% to 90% were seen once. The study, taken as a whole, reports: No autoreactive T cell clone sequences appeared in some memory CD4+ repertoires. Comparing one patient's CSF and blood CD4+ clonotypes highlighted HCRT- and TRIB2-specific autoreactive clonotypes. Autoreactive clonotypes reportedly recurred in blood of same and different patients, not controls.

The sample consisted of memory (CD45RA-) CD4+ T cells from blood. V and J are TRBV11-3 and TRBJ2-3; D call uncertain. This TCR was sampled from a human donor in good health. CDR3 loop: CASSLGSSQDTQYF. The CDR3 coding sequence is TGTGCCAGCAGCTTAGGGAGCAGCCAGGATACGCAGTATTTT.